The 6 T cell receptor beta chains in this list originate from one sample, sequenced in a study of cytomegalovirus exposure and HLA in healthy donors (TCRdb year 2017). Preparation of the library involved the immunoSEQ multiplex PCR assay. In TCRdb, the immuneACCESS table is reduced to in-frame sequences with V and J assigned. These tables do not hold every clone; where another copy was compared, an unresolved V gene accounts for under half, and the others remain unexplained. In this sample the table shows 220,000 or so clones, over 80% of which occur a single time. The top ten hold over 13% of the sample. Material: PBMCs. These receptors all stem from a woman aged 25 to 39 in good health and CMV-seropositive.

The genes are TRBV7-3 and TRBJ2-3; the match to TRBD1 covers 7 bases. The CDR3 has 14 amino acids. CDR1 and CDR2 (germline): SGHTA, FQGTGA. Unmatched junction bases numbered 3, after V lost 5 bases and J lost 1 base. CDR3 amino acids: CASSLGQRTDTQYF. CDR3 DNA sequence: TGTGCCAGCAGCCTGGGACAGCGCACAGATACGCAGTATTTT.

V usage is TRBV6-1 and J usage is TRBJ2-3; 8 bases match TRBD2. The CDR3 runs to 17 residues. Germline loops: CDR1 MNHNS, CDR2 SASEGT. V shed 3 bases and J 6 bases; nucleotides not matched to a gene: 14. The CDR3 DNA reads TGTGCCAGCAGTGATTGGACCGGGAGGGCCTCAATGGATACGCAGTATTTT. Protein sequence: CASSDWTGRASMDTQYF.

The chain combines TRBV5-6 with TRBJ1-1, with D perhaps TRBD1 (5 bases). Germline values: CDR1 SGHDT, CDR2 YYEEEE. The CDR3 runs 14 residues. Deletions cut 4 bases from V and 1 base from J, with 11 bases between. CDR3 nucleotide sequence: TGTGCCAGCAGCATATATACAGGGAACACTGAAGCTTTCTTT. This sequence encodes CASSIYTGNTEAFF.

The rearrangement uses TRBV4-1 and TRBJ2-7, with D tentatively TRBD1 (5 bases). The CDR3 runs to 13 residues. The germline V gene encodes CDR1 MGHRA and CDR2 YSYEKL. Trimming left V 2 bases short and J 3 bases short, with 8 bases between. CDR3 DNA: TGCGCCAGCAGCCAACGAGACAGCTACGAGCAGTACTTC. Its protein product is CASSQRDSYEQYF.

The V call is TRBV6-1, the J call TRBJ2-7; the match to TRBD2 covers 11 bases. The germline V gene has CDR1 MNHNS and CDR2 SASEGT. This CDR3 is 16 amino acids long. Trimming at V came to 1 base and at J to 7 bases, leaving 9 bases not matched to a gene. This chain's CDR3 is CASSEGTSGWPGEQYF. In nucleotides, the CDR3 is TGTGCCAGCAGTGAAGGGACTAGCGGGTGGCCAGGGGAGCAGTACTTC.

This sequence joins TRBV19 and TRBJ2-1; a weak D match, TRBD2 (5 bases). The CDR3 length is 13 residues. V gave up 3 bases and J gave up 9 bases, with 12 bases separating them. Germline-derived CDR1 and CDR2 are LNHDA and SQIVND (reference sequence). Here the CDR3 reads CASSIKVASEQFF. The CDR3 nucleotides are TGTGCCAGTAGTATTAAGGTAGCGTCTGAGCAGTTCTTC.